The TCR beta chain under discussion was sequenced for a study of human T cells and chemical hapten exposure. Study in general: Minor pooled library volume differences mainly drove per-sample TCR yield variation. Points from the study as a whole: While controls formed fewer of them, expanded TCRs formed significantly more large CDR3 similarity clusters.

As to time point: patch test 1, 2 weeks after DPC sensitization. Treatment reported: therapeutic diphenylcyclopropenone sensitization with weekly scalp DPC. This clonotype was seen at least ten times. Its antigen remains unknown. The library put unique molecular identifiers onto individual cDNA molecules. MiXCR, applied by TCRdb to the RACE reads, yields one record per CDR3 protein. The sample includes around 53,000 distinct CDR3 sequences, 8% to 9.5% of them seen just once. CDR1 is SGHDN and CDR2 is FVKESK in the germline V gene. The CDR3 is 13 residues long. V gave up 4 bases and J gave up 6 bases; unmatched junction bases: 2.

This clonotype was obtained from a woman aged 50 to 60 with alopecia areata. Some clones in this sample may be carry-over from other donors' samples. V usage is TRBV14 and J usage is TRBJ2-1; TRBD1 agrees at 8 bases. The sequenced sample was whole blood, obtained in connection with sensitization to the hapten diphenylcyclopropenone (DPC). This CDR3 reads CASSPDRGNEQFF. Written as DNA, the CDR3 is TGTGCCAGCAGCCCCGACAGGGGCAATGAGCAGTTCTTC.